The clone carrying this TCR beta chain has only one observation. The germline V gene encodes CDR1 LNHDA and CDR2 SQIVND (reference sequence). V shed 7 bases and J shed 7 bases, with 13 bases lying between them. CDR3 length: 12 amino acids. This specimen belongs to a study of T cell responses to AZD1222 COVID-19 vaccine. Produced via immunoSEQ multiplex PCR; TCRdb's table is partial and in-frame only. The sample comprises fewer than 85,000 clones, around 90% of which are singletons, and roughly 6.4% rests with the top ten. This clonotype originated in an adult in good health. The V and J genes are TRBV19 and TRBJ1-1; D is undetermined. This material consisted of peripheral blood, taken on day 0 of MenACWY control vaccination. CDR3 sequence (DNA): TGTGCCAGTATGGCGGGGTTCGTTGAAGCTTTCTTT. Translated: CASMAGFVEAFF.